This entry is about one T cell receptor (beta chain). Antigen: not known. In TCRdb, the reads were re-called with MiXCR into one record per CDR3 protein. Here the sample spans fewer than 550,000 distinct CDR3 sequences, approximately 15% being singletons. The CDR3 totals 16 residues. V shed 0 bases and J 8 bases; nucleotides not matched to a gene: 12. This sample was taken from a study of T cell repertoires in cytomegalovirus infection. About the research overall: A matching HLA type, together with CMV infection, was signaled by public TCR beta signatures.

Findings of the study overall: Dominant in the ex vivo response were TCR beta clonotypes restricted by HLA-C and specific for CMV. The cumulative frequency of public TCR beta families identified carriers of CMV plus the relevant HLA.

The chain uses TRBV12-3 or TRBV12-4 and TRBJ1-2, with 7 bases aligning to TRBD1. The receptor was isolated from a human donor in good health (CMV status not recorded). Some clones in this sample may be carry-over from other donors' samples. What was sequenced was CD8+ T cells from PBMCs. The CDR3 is CASSLALNRGLGGYTF. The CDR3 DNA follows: TGTGCCAGCAGTTTAGCGCTGAACAGGGGCCTAGGGGGCTACACCTTC.